This T cell receptor beta chain is drawn from a study of blood T cells in healthy people across ages. Trimming took off 2 bases at V and 4 bases at J, with 14 bases between the two ends. Looked up from germline, CDR1 is MNHEY and CDR2 is SVGAGI. The CDR3 has 15 amino acids. Primed by a sample-barcoded 5' primer and a J-beta primer mix, a second PCR proceeded for 7 to 11 cycles. Using its own MiXCR run on the 5' RACE reads, TCRdb lists one record per CDR3 protein. The sample records about 1 million distinct CDR3 sequences, 40% to 55% being singletons. The sequence came from an older woman in good health. The V and J genes are TRBV6-5 and TRBJ1-2; D is perhaps TRBD1 (5 bases). The source material was blood. The CDR3 loop reads CASSYAWQGAYGYTF. CDR3 nucleotide sequence: TGTGCCAGCAGTTACGCGTGGCAGGGCGCCTATGGCTACACCTTC.